Following are 25 T cell receptor beta chains from one sample sequenced in a study of blood T cell repertoires in COVID-19. TCRdb's table, derived via immunoSEQ multiplex PCR, lists solely in-frame clones and lacks some. Found here are 70,000 to 75,000 clones, about nine tenths of them singletons; the top ten hold about 9.8%. The material sequenced was peripheral blood. The source of these receptors is a human donor in a cohort sampled during active COVID-19.

V gene TRBV15 combines with J gene TRBJ2-7; 8 bases align to TRBD1. CDR3 size: 15 residues. V trimming: 0 bases; J trimming: 7 bases; junction bases outside the gene matches: 8. The germline V gene has CDR1 LNHNV and CDR2 YYDKDF (reference sequence). The CDR3 loop reads CATSRDSQGAGEQYF. CDR3 nucleotides: TGTGCCACCAGCAGAGATTCCCAGGGGGCGGGGGAGCAGTACTTC.

The rearrangement links TRBV19 to TRBJ2-6; tentatively, D is TRBD2 (5 bases). CDR3 size: 15 residues. Per the germline V gene, CDR1 is LNHDA and CDR2 is SQIVND (reference sequence). V was shortened by 5 bases and J by 4 bases, with 12 bases between the two germline ends. CDR3 nucleotides: TGTGCCAGTAGTGTTCCGGGGTTAGGGGCCAACGTCCTGACTTTC. Translated, it gives CASSVPGLGANVLTF.

This clone appeared once. This chain links TRBV9 with TRBJ2-7; the match to TRBD2 covers 8 bases. With V trimmed by 2 bases and J by 4 bases, 8 bases remained unmatched. The CDR3 is made up of 15 amino acids. Germline lookup yields CDR1 SGDLS and CDR2 YYNGEE. CDR3 DNA sequence: TGTGCCAGCAGCGTCTCAGCGGGAGACTTATACGAGCAGTACTTC. Translated: CASSVSAGDLYEQYF.

The CDR3 loop reads CASSDAGGPYNEQFF. The CDR3 coding sequence is TGTGCCAGCAGTGACGCGGGAGGCCCCTACAATGAGCAGTTCTTC. V and J are TRBV6-4 and TRBJ2-1, with 8 bases aligning to TRBD2. J lost 2 bases, V lost 2 bases, and 2 bases had no gene match. Looked up from germline, CDR1 is MRHNA and CDR2 is SNTAGT. The CDR3 length is 15 residues.

CDR3 residues: CASSLRQGLDEQFF. As DNA, the CDR3 is TGTGCCAGCAGCTTGCGACAGGGTCTCGATGAGCAGTTCTTC. The chain links TRBV5-4 to TRBJ2-1, with 7 bases fitting TRBD1. The V gene's germline CDR1 is SGHNT and CDR2 YYREEE (reference sequence). The CDR3 covers 14 residues. V dropped 1 base and J dropped 8; count of bases not matched to a gene: 6.

The rearrangement joins TRBV6-2 or TRBV6-3 to TRBJ1-5, with TRBD1 matching 10 bases. Trimming at V came to 2 bases and at J to 2 bases, leaving 18 bases not matched to a gene. The CDR3 contains 21 residues. Germline V gene sequence: CDR1 MNHEY, CDR2 SVGEGT. CDR3 amino acids: CASSYRVLDRGANSGNQPQHF. Written as DNA, the CDR3 is TGTGCCAGCAGTTACAGAGTTTTGGACAGGGGGGCAAATAGCGGCAATCAGCCCCAGCATTTT.

The rearrangement links TRBV28 to TRBJ2-7; 8 bases fit TRBD1. J lost 3 bases, V lost 3 bases, and 13 bases had no gene match. The germline CDR1 and CDR2 sequences are MDHEN and SYDVKM. CDR3 length: 17 residues. DNA of the CDR3: TGTGCCAGCAGTTTGGCAAGCCTGACAGGGGTCCGCTACGAGCAGTACTTC. This encodes CASSLASLTGVRYEQYF.

V is TRBV5-8 and J is TRBJ2-7; no clear D. The CDR3 runs to 14 residues. V gave up 4 bases and J gave up 4 bases, with 15 bases separating them. Germline lookup yields CDR1 SGHTS and CDR2 YDEGEE. CDR3 DNA sequence: TGTGCCAGCAGCGTTCGCGCTTTCGTGTACGAGCAGTACTTC. Encoded protein: CASSVRAFVYEQYF.

V is TRBV5-1 and J is TRBJ1-5; no reliable D call. V lost 0 bases to trimming and J lost 4 bases, with 11 bases between them. CDR1 and CDR2 (germline): SGHRS, YFSETQ. The CDR3 extends over 15 amino acids. CDR3 coding DNA: TGCGCCAGCAGCTTGGAGGCGGGGAGGAATCAGCCCCAGCATTTT. This codes for CASSLEAGRNQPQHF.

V and J are TRBV7-8 and TRBJ1-6; no firm D call. Germline V lookup: CDR1 SGHVS, CDR2 FQNEAQ. This CDR3 region has 13 residues. With 1 base removed from V and 10 bases from J, the gap between germline ends came to 8 bases. The CDR3: CASSLGSGSPLHF. The DNA for the CDR3 is TGTGCCAGCAGCTTAGGTTCCGGGTCACCCCTCCACTTT.

V gene TRBV7-7 combines with J gene TRBJ2-2; 9 positions match TRBD2. The trim removed 11 bases at V and 2 bases at J, leaving 6 bases unmatched. Germline CDR1 reads SSHAT; CDR2 reads FNYEAQ (reference sequence). The CDR3 has 14 amino acids. The CDR3 here is CALRGGSNTGELFF. The CDR3 nucleotides are TGTGCCCTGCGGGGGGGATCCAACACCGGGGAGCTGTTTTTT.

The V gene is TRBV3-1 (or the pseudogene TRBV3-2), the J gene TRBJ1-4; tentatively, D is TRBD1 (5 bases). With 1 base removed from V and 8 bases from J, the gap between germline ends came to 14 bases. Per the germline V gene, CDR1 is LGHDT and CDR2 is YNNKEL (reference sequence). The CDR3 length is 15 residues. The CDR3 loop is CASSQGVREAEKLFF. CDR3 DNA: TGTGCCAGCAGCCAAGGAGTCAGGGAAGCGGAAAAACTGTTTTTT.

This chain joins TRBV3-1 (or the pseudogene TRBV3-2) and TRBJ2-7; TRBD2 matches at 10 bases. The germline V gene encodes CDR1 LGHDT and CDR2 YNNKEL (reference sequence). This CDR3 region has 15 residues. V shed 6 bases, J shed 2 bases, and the junction held 7 bases outside the gene matches. CDR3 in amino acids: CASSYGTSDPYEQYF. The CDR3 nucleotides read TGTGCCAGCAGTTACGGGACTAGCGACCCCTACGAGCAGTACTTC.

In nucleotides, the CDR3 is TGTGCCATCAGTGATGGGGAGGGCTTTGACGAGCAGTACTTC. This codes for CAISDGEGFDEQYF. This chain connects TRBV10-3 to TRBJ2-7, with 7 bases fitting TRBD2. The V gene's germline CDR1 is ENHRY and CDR2 SYGVKD. J was trimmed by 5 bases and V by 3 bases; bases with no gene match: 7. The CDR3 contains 14 residues.

V and J are TRBV9 and TRBJ2-1; D is unclear. Germline V gene data show CDR1 as SGDLS and CDR2 as YYNGEE. V lost 3 bases and J 1 base, leaving 11 bases between the germline ends. The CDR3 spans 15 residues. The CDR3 DNA reads TGTGCCAGCAGCGAATTAGCAGAATCCTACAATGAGCAGTTCTTC. Translation gives CASSELAESYNEQFF.

The chain has TRBV6-5 and TRBJ1-3; 9 bases map to TRBD1. Germline-derived CDR1 and CDR2 are MNHEY and SVGAGI. This CDR3 has 15 residues. V shed 5 bases and J 2 bases; nucleotides not matched to a gene: 4. The CDR3 region is CASSHDRGTGNTIYF. Written as DNA, the CDR3 is TGTGCCAGCAGTCACGACAGGGGGACTGGAAACACCATATATTTT.

The chain combines TRBV6-5 with TRBJ2-1, with TRBD2 identical over 16 bases. V lost 8 bases to trimming and J lost 7 bases; unmatched junction nucleotides: 2. Germline CDR1 and CDR2: MNHEY and SVGAGI. The CDR3 has 14 amino acids. The CDR3 here is CASGTSGRVNEQFF. Written as DNA, the CDR3 is TGTGCCAGCGGGACTAGCGGGAGGGTTAATGAGCAGTTCTTC.

The rearrangement joins TRBV27 to TRBJ2-1; D is ambiguous. Germline V lookup: CDR1 MNHEY, CDR2 SMNVEV (reference sequence). The CDR3 has 14 residues. V was clipped by 2 bases and J by 4 bases, with 9 bases between them. The CDR3 DNA reads as TGTGCCAGCAGTTTAGGTCAGATTTACAATGAGCAGTTCTTC. It encodes CASSLGQIYNEQFF.

The chain is built from TRBV27 and TRBJ2-7; D might be TRBD2 (6 bases). The V and J ends lost 4 bases and 3 bases respectively, with 13 bases between them. Per the germline V gene, CDR1 is MNHEY and CDR2 is SMNVEV (reference sequence). CDR3 length: 14 amino acids. For the CDR3, the DNA is TGTGCCAGCAGTTGGGCTAGGAGGGGCTACGAGCAGTACTTC. This sequence encodes CASSWARRGYEQYF.

The chain links TRBV24-1 to TRBJ2-5, with 9 bases aligning to TRBD1. V was pared by 3 bases and J by 5 bases, with 6 bases of the junction left unmatched. The germline gives CDR1 KGHDR, CDR2 SFDVKD. The CDR3 extends over 15 amino acids. CDR3 sequence (DNA): TGTGCCACCAGTGATGTACAGGGGGCCGGGGAGACCCAGTACTTC. As protein: CATSDVQGAGETQYF.

The rearrangement joins TRBV7-2 to TRBJ2-1, with 13 positions matching TRBD2. Trimming removed 5 bases from V and 10 bases from J; junction bases left unmatched: 14. The CDR3 covers 17 residues. Per germline, CDR1 SGHTA and CDR2 FQGNSA. The CDR3 sequence: CASSPLRTSGSGNEQFF. In DNA, the CDR3 is TGTGCCAGCAGCCCCCTCAGGACTAGCGGGAGTGGCAACGAGCAGTTCTTC.

J is TRBJ2-3 and V is TRBV6-6, with 13 bases identical to TRBD2. Trimming cost V 2 bases and J 2 bases; bases outside gene matches: 1. From germline, CDR1 is MNHNY and CDR2 SVGAGI (reference sequence). The CDR3 runs 16 residues. The CDR3 coding sequence is TGTGCCAGCAGTTACGGGACTAGCGGGGACACAGATACGCAGTATTTT. Encoded protein: CASSYGTSGDTDTQYF.

This chain links TRBV9 with TRBJ2-5, with D tentatively TRBD1 (7 bases). The CDR3 extends over 16 amino acids. Germline V gene data show CDR1 as SGDLS and CDR2 as YYNGEE. V was trimmed by 3 bases and J by 5 bases, leaving 20 bases between them. The CDR3 bases are TGTGCCAGCAGCGCCGCCCCCACAGGAGGGGGCGAGACCCAGTACTTC. Translated, it gives CASSAAPTGGGETQYF. Full variable domain (rest looked up from reference TRBV9 and TRBJ2-5): DSGVTQTPKHLITATGQRVTLRCSPRSGDLSVYWYQQSLDQGLQFLIQYYNGEERAKGNILERFSAQQFPDLHSELNLSSLELGDSALYFCASSAAPTGGGETQYFGPGTRLLVL.

This sequence joins TRBV28 and TRBJ2-5, with TRBD1 identical over 9 bases. The CDR3 spans 16 residues. The germline CDR1 and CDR2 sequences are MDHEN and SYDVKM. J lost 0 bases, V lost 5 bases, and 7 bases had no gene match. CDR3 nucleotides: TGTGCCAGCAGTCCCCAAGGGACAGGGAACCAAGAGACCCAGTACTTC. It specifies CASSPQGTGNQETQYF.

The rearrangement uses TRBV24-1 and TRBJ2-3; maybe TRBD1 (5 bases). Germline loops: CDR1 KGHDR, CDR2 SFDVKD. The CDR3 contains 14 residues. V was trimmed by 3 bases and J by 2 bases, leaving 8 bases between them. The DNA of the CDR3 is TGTGCCACCAGTGATACGGACATCACAGATACGCAGTATTTT. As protein: CATSDTDITDTQYF.